This TCR beta chain was observed in a study of T-cell reconstitution after alpha-beta-depleted transplantation in children. The germline V gene has CDR1 KGHSH and CDR2 LQKENI. Trimming took 1 base from V and 0 from J, leaving 11 bases between them. The CDR3 is 16 residues long. As it was prepared, the TCRbeta library received unique molecular identifiers. TCRdb used MiXCR to reprocess the PCR reads, holding one entry per CDR3 protein. This table has 300,000 to 400,000 distinct CDR3 sequences, about 14% appearing once. This sequence joins TRBV18 and TRBJ2-3; D may be TRBD2 (6 bases). The specimen comprised PBMCs, sampled from the stem cell graft. This receptor was taken from a human donor who donated a stem cell graft to a child with Fanconi anemia. CDR3 sequence reads: CASSPLVGTSTDTQYF. In DNA form, the CDR3 reads TGTGCCAGCTCACCACTTGTCGGGACTAGCACAGATACGCAGTATTTT.